These 26 T cell receptor beta chains share one sample of origin, sequenced in a study of response to subunit inactivated influenza vaccine. TCRdb analysed the RT-PCR reads with MiXCR anew, one entry per CDR3 protein. The repertoire consists of approximately 170,000 distinct CDR3 sequences, with around 14% occurring once and the leading ten covering under 30%. The specimen comprised CD8+ T cells sorted from PBMCs, sampled 5 days after vaccination. The receptors come from a man in his fifties who received an inactivated influenza vaccine.

This clonotype occurred a few times. The chain has TRBV20-1 and TRBJ2-7; no reliable D call. This CDR3 has 11 amino acids. Trimming pared 4 bases from V and 4 bases from J, leaving 8 bases between. CDR1 and CDR2 from the germline V gene are DFQATT and SNEGSKA (reference sequence). The CDR3 reads CSANLQYEQYF. CDR3 nucleotide sequence: TGCAGTGCTAATCTCCAGTACGAGCAGTACTTC.

This clonotype was detected only a few times. This chain connects TRBV29-1 to TRBJ2-5; TRBD1 or TRBD2 may be the D gene (6 bases each). V was trimmed by 2 bases and J by 4 bases, leaving 23 bases between them. CDR3 size: 17 residues. CDR1 SQVTM and CDR2 ANQGSEA come from the germline V gene. In DNA, the CDR3 is TGCAGCGTTGAATTAATAAGGGGGGCATATGGACGAGAGACCCAGTACTTC. Residues: CSVELIRGAYGRETQYF.

In this sample, this clonotype turned up a few times. The CDR3 loop is CASSNWTESYEQYF. In nucleotides, the CDR3 is TGTGCCAGCAGCAACTGGACGGAATCCTACGAGCAGTACTTC. The chain is built from TRBV21-1 and TRBJ2-7. TRBV21-1 is a known pseudogene. The CDR3 is made up of 14 amino acids.

Only a few counts were recorded for this clonotype. The rearrangement links TRBV7-9 to TRBJ2-7; no clear D. The germline V gene encodes CDR1 SEHNR and CDR2 FQNEAQ (reference sequence). Trimming stripped 2 bases from V and 6 bases from J, with 14 bases between. The CDR3 is 14 amino acids. CDR3 coding DNA: TGTGCCAGCAGCTTAACAAACAGCCAGTTCGAGCAGTACTTC. It specifies CASSLTNSQFEQYF.

In its sample, this clonotype ranks as medium-sized. The CDR3 DNA reads TGTGCCAGCAGTTCCACTAGCGGGGGGGCGACAGATACGCAGTATTTT. Translating it yields CASSSTSGGATDTQYF. The rearrangement joins TRBV12-3 or TRBV12-4 to TRBJ2-3; 13 nucleotides match TRBD2. Losses at the gene ends were 4 bases for V and 3 bases for J; bases not matched to a gene: 4. The CDR3 has 16 residues.

The chain recombines TRBV24-1 with TRBJ2-1; TRBD2 matches 7 bases. Germline CDR1 KGHDR, CDR2 SFDVKD. After removal of 3 bases from V and 8 bases from J, the junction contained 18 bases not matched to a gene. The CDR3 is made up of 18 amino acids. The CDR3 coding sequence is TGTGCCACCAGTGATGCAACTGCCGGGACTAACCAGTACGATGAGCAGTTCTTC. Translation gives CATSDATAGTNQYDEQFF.

This chain joins TRBV7-9 and TRBJ2-2; 8 nucleotides agree with TRBD1. In germline, CDR1 is SEHNR, CDR2 FQNEAQ (reference sequence). The ends lost 5 bases at V and 2 bases at J; junction bases unmatched: 7. This CDR3 contains 16 residues. In DNA form, the CDR3 reads TGTGCCAGCAGCGACCGGACAGGGATCAACACCGGGGAGCTGTTTTTT. This codes for CASSDRTGINTGELFF.

This clonotype was observed a handful of times. The rearrangement joins TRBV29-1 to TRBJ2-5; 7 bases align to TRBD1. Germline CDR1 is SQVTM and CDR2 is ANQGSEA. V lost 4 bases, J lost 2 bases, and 7 bases stayed unmatched. The CDR3 is 14 residues long. CDR3 region: CSVAGGLGQETQYF. The CDR3 DNA sequence: TGCAGCGTTGCAGGGGGATTGGGACAAGAGACCCAGTACTTC.

This clonotype turned up a few times. The chain joins TRBV15 to TRBJ2-7, with 8 bases that match TRBD2. The CDR3 consists of 14 residues. V gave up 4 bases and J gave up 3 bases; unmatched junction bases: 5. In germline, CDR1 is LNHNV, CDR2 YYDKDF (reference sequence). CDR3 nucleotides: TGTGCCACCAGCAATGGGACTAGACTCTACGAGCAGTACTTC. This gives the protein CATSNGTRLYEQYF.

The chain employs TRBV7-9 and TRBJ1-1, with a weak D call TRBD1 (5 bases). Germline values: CDR1 SEHNR, CDR2 FQNEAQ (reference sequence). V was shortened by 9 bases and J by 7 bases, with 15 bases between the two germline ends. CDR3 length equals 12 residues. The CDR3 reads CARRLVRGEAFF. In DNA, the CDR3 is TGTGCCAGGAGGTTAGTTAGGGGTGAAGCTTTCTTT.

In this sample, this clonotype turned up a few times. This sequence joins TRBV30 and TRBJ2-7; no clear D gene. V lost 1 base and J 4 bases, leaving 5 bases between the germline ends. CDR3 length: 11 residues. In germline, CDR1 is GTSNPN, CDR2 SVGIG (reference sequence). The CDR3 spells CAWSDPYEQYF. The DNA for the CDR3 is TGTGCCTGGAGTGATCCGTACGAGCAGTACTTC.

The chain joins TRBV12-3 or TRBV12-4 to TRBJ2-7; TRBD1 or TRBD2 may be the D gene (5 bases each). The ends were cut back, 8 bases at V and 5 bases at J, with 13 bases in the middle. This CDR3 has 12 amino acids. CDR3 region: CASVGGEDEQYF. DNA for the CDR3: TGTGCCAGCGTTGGGGGTGAGGACGAGCAGTACTTC.

The rearrangement uses TRBV6-5 and TRBJ2-7; TRBD2 might be the D (5 bases). V dropped 4 bases and J dropped 0 bases, with 10 bases sitting between them. The CDR3 has 14 residues. CDR1 is MNHEY, CDR2 SVGAGI, per germline. CDR3 protein: CASSFGTSSYEQYF. The CDR3 DNA sequence: TGTGCCAGCAGTTTTGGAACTAGCTCCTACGAGCAGTACTTC.

Ten or more counts support this clonotype. This rearrangement joins TRBV27 to TRBJ2-2; TRBD2 agrees at 12 bases. This CDR3 is built from 17 residues. Looked up from germline, CDR1 is MNHEY and CDR2 is SMNVEV (reference sequence). V shed 5 bases, J shed 3 bases, and the junction held 7 bases outside the gene matches. CDR3 region: CASSPLGLAGYTGELFF. Here the CDR3 DNA reads TGTGCCAGCAGTCCGCTGGGACTAGCGGGTTACACCGGGGAGCTGTTTTTT.

The rearrangement uses TRBV4-2 and TRBJ1-4; the match to TRBD1 covers 9 bases. CDR3 size: 15 residues. V trimming: 5 bases; J trimming: 8 bases; junction bases outside the gene matches: 9. Germline loops: CDR1 LGHNA, CDR2 YNFKEQ. CDR3 region: CASSAHRGLGEKLFF. The CDR3 bases are TGTGCCAGCAGCGCCCACAGGGGGCTCGGAGAAAAACTGTTTTTT.

Only a few counts were recorded for this clonotype. V usage is TRBV6-1 and J usage is TRBJ2-3, with 7 bases that match TRBD2. This CDR3 is 13 amino acids long. Germline V gene sequence: CDR1 MNHNS, CDR2 SASEGT. Trimming took 6 bases from V and 2 from J; bases not matched to a gene: 2. CDR3 DNA sequence: TGTGCCAGCAGAAGACTAGCCACAGATACGCAGTATTTT. It codes for CASRRLATDTQYF.

This clonotype has only one observation. The V and J genes are TRBV23-1 and TRBJ2-7; the D is unclear. TRBV23-1 is an ORF, and what it does is uncertain. Trimming stripped 4 bases from V and 6 bases from J, with 13 bases between. This CDR3 region has 13 residues. The CDR3 sequence is CASSPPQSGEQYF. CDR3 nucleotides: TGCGCCAGCAGTCCACCCCAAAGTGGCGAGCAGTACTTC.

This clonotype was counted a few times. The chain couples TRBV10-3 to TRBJ1-1; possible D gene TRBD1, 5 bases. There are 14 residues in the CDR3. In germline, CDR1 is ENHRY, CDR2 SYGVKD. Trimming stripped 4 bases from V and 1 base from J, with 10 bases between. CDR3 nucleotide sequence: TGTGCCATCAGTGGTACGGGGACGAACACTGAAGCTTTCTTT. This gives the protein CAISGTGTNTEAFF.

This sequence joins TRBV4-3 and TRBJ2-5; D may be TRBD2 (6 bases). Germline CDR1 LGHNA, CDR2 YSLEER. V was shortened by 4 bases and J by 1 base, with 19 bases between the two germline ends. This CDR3 has 17 residues. The CDR3 DNA reads TGCGCCAGCAGCCCACGGGGTAGCGGAGCCCCCCAAGAGACCCAGTACTTC. It encodes CASSPRGSGAPQETQYF.

Regarding this clonotype: With a much larger clone just one base away, this may be a read error. V usage is TRBV11-1 and J usage is TRBJ2-3, with D hard to call. Matching the DNA end better, TRBJ1-5 makes the J call doubtful. The CDR3 extends over 13 amino acids. The germline V gene encodes CDR1 SGHAT and CDR2 FQDESV (reference sequence). CDR3 sequence: CASSLVEADTQHF. CDR3 nucleotide sequence: TGTGCCAGCAGCTTAGTGGAAGCAGATACGCAGCATTTT.

The J gene is TRBJ2-2, the V gene TRBV9; TRBD1 might be the D (5 bases). There are 12 residues in the CDR3. Germline assignment: CDR1 SGDLS and CDR2 YYNGEE. Trimming took 6 bases from V and 6 from J, leaving 9 bases between them. The CDR3 is CASNQGAGELFF. DNA of the CDR3: TGTGCCAGCAACCAGGGTGCCGGGGAGCTGTTTTTT.

V is TRBV21-1 and J is TRBJ2-7; the D call of TRBD2 is as the table states it, not checked on the DNA. TRBV21-1 has pseudogene status. CDR3 length: 14 amino acids. CDR3 sequence reads: CASSPGLATYEQYF. DNA of the CDR3: TGTGCCAGCAGCCCGGGACTAGCAACCTACGAGCAGTACTTC.

In its sample, this clonotype was seen many times. V usage is TRBV10-3 and J usage is TRBJ2-7; TRBD1 agrees at 7 bases. This CDR3 spans 15 amino acids. V gave up 2 bases and J gave up 3 bases; unmatched junction bases: 7. Germline lookup yields CDR1 ENHRY and CDR2 SYGVKD. The CDR3 here is CAISEQMAGGYEQYF. CDR3 nucleotide sequence: TGTGCCATCAGTGAGCAAATGGCAGGGGGCTACGAGCAGTACTTC.

This clonotype has only a few counts. The chain links TRBV7-2 to TRBJ1-4; TRBD1 might be the D (5 bases). The CDR3 totals 14 residues. V lost 5 bases to trimming and J lost 6 bases, with 13 bases between them. Looked up from germline, CDR1 is SGHTA and CDR2 is FQGNSA. In DNA, the CDR3 is TGTGCCAGCAGCCACCCGGGGCGGGATGAAAAACTGTTTTTT. This codes for CASSHPGRDEKLFF.

This clonotype has ten or more counts. This chain joins TRBV20-1 and TRBJ1-1; D may be TRBD1 (6 bases). The CDR3 covers 11 residues. From germline, CDR1 is DFQATT and CDR2 SNEGSKA (reference sequence). The ends were cut back, 1 base at V and 9 bases at J, with 9 bases in the middle. The CDR3 DNA follows: TGCAGTGCTAGAGGGGGGGGCCAAGCTTTCTTT. This translates into CSARGGGQAFF.

The chain links TRBV30 to TRBJ2-1; D possibly uses TRBD1 or TRBD2 (6 bases each). This CDR3 is 12 amino acids long. Germline V gene sequence: CDR1 GTSNPN, CDR2 SVGIG (reference sequence). V shed 4 bases and J shed 8 bases, with 12 bases lying between them. The CDR3, as DNA: TGTGCCTGGACGCTCGGGGGCGATGAGCAGTTCTTC. Protein: CAWTLGGDEQFF.